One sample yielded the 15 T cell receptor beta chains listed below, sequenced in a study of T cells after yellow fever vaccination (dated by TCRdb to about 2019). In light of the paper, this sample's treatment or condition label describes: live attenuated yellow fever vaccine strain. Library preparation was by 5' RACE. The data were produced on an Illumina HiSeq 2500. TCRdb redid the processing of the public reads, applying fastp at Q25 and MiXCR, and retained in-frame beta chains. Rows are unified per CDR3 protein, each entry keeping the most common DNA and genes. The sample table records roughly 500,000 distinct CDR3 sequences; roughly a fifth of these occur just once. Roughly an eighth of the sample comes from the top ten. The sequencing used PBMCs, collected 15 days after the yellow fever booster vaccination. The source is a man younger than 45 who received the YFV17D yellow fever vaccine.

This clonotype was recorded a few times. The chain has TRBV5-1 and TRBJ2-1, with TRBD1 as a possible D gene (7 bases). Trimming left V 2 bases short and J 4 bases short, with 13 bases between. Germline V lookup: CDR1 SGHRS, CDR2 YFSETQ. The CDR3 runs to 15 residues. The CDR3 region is CASSLVTGTYNEQFF. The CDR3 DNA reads TGCGCCAGCAGCTTAGTGACAGGGACTTACAATGAGCAGTTCTTC.

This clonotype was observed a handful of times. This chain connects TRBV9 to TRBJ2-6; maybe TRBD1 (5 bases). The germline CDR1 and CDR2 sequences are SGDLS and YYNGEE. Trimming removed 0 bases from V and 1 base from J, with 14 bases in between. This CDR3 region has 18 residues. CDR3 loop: CASSVGASGFSGANVLTF. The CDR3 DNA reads TGTGCCAGCAGCGTAGGAGCCTCAGGGTTTTCTGGGGCCAACGTCCTGACTTTC.

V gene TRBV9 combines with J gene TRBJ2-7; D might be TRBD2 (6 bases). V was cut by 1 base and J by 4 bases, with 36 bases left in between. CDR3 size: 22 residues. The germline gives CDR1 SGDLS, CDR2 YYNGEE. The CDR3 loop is CASSVPPLEGESSAVPTYEQYF. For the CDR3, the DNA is TGTGCCAGCAGCGTACCACCCCTAGAAGGGGAATCTAGCGCAGTCCCGACATACGAGCAGTACTTC.

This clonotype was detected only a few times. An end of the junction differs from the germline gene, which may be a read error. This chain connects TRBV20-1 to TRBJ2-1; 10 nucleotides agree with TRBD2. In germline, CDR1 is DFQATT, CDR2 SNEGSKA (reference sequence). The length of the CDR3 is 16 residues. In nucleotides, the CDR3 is TGCTGTGCTAGAGATGTCACTAGCGGGATCTGGAATGAGCAGTTCTTC. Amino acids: CCARDVTSGIWNEQFF.

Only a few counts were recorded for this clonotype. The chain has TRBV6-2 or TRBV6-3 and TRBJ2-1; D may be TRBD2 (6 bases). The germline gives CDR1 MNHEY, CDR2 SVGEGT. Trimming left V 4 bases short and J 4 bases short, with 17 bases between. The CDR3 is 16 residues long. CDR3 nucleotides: TGTGCCAGCAGTTCTCCCTGGAGGGACCAATACAATGAGCAGTTCTTC. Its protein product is CASSSPWRDQYNEQFF.

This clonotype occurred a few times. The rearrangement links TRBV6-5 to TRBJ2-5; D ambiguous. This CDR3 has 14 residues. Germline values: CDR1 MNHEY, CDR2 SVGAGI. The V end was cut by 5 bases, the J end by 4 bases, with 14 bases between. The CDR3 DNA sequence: TGTGCCAGCAGTCACCTAACACGTAGAGAGACCCAGTACTTC. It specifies CASSHLTRRETQYF.

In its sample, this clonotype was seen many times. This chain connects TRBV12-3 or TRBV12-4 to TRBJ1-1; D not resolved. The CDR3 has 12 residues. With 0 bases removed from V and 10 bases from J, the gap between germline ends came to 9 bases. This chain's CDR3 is CASSLAQLGAFF. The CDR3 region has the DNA TGTGCCAGCAGTTTAGCCCAGCTTGGAGCTTTCTTT.

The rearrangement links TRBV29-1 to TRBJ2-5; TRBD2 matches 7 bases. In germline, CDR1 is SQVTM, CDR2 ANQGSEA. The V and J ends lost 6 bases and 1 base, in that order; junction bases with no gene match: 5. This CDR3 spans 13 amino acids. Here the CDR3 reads CSVPWTSQETQYF. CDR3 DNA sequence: TGCAGCGTCCCGTGGACTAGCCAAGAGACCCAGTACTTC.

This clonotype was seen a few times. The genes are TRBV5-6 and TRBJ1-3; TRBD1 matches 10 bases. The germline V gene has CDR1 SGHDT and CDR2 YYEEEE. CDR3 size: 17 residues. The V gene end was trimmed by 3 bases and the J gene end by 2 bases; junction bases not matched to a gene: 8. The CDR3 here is CASSSNDRGRPGNTIYF. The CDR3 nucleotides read TGTGCCAGCAGCTCAAATGACAGGGGGCGGCCTGGAAACACCATATATTTT.

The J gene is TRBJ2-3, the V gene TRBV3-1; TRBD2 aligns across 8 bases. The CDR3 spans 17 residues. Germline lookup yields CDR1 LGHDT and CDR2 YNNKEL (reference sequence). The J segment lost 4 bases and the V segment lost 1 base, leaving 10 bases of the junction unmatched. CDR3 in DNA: TGTGCCAGCAGCCAAGTGCCAGCGGGAGCGGGCCCAGATACGCAGTATTTT. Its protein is CASSQVPAGAGPDTQYF.

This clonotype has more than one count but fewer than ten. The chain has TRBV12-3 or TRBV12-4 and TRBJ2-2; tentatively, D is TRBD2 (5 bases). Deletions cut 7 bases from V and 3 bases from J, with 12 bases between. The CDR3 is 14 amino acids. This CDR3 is CASTISGYTGELFF. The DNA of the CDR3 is TGTGCCAGCACCATCAGCGGTTACACCGGGGAGCTGTTTTTT.

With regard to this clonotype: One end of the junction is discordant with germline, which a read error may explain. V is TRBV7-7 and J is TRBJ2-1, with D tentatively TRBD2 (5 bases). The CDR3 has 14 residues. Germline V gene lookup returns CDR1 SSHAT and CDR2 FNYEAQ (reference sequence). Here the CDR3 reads CASSLPGVTNEQFF. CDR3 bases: TGTGCTAGCAGCTTACCCGGGGTGACTAATGAGCAGTTCTTC.

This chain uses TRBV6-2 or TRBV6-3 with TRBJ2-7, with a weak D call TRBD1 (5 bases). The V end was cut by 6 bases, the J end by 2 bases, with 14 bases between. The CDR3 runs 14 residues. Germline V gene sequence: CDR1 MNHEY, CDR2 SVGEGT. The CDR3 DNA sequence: TGTGCCAGCAGCCCCTGGCAGGGCACCTACGAGCAGTACTTC. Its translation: CASSPWQGTYEQYF.

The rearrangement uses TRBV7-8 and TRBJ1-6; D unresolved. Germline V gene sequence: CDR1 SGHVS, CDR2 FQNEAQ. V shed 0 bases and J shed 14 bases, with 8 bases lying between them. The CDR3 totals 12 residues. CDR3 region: CASSLARETLHF. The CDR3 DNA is TGTGCCAGCAGCTTAGCGAGAGAGACCCTCCACTTT. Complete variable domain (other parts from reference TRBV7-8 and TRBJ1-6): GAGVSQSPRYKVAKRGQDVALRCDPISGHVSLFWYQQALGQGPEFLTYFQNEAQLDKSGLPSDRFFAERPEGSVSTLKIQRTQQEDSAVYLCASSLARETLHFGNGTRLTVT.

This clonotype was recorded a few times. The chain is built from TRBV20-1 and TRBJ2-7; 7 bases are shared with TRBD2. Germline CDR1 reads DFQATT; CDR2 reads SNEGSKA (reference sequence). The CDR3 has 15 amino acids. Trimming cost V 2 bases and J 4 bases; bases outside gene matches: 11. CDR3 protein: CSARNPQRDLYEQYF. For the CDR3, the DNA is TGCAGTGCTAGAAACCCCCAGCGGGACTTATACGAGCAGTACTTC.